These 16 T cell receptor beta chains were sequenced from one sample in a study of CD8+CD57+ T cells in acquired aplastic anemia. It was patients with CD8+CD57+ cell expansion by flow cytometry who were chosen for sequencing. Profiling of TCR beta VDJ combinations and CDR3 sequences used genomic DNA as template. MiXCR, applied by TCRdb to the reads, yields one record per CDR3 protein. This table holds 150,000 to 200,000 distinct CDR3 sequences, 45% to 55% found once. What was sequenced was sorted CD4+, CD8+, or CD8+CD57+ T cells (not recorded which) from PBMCs. The origin of the receptors is a human donor with aplastic anemia.

This clonotype was observed at least ten times. J is TRBJ1-2 and V is TRBV6-1; TRBD1 is a possible D gene (6 bases). CDR1 is MNHNS, CDR2 SASEGT, per germline. The length of the CDR3 is 16 residues. Trimming stripped 7 bases from V and 5 bases from J, with 23 bases between. The CDR3 DNA is TGTGCCAGCAAACCTGCGGGCGGGGGGCGGAGGTATGGCTACACCTTC. It encodes CASKPAGGGRRYGYTF.

V gene TRBV4-1 combines with J gene TRBJ2-2, with 8 positions matching TRBD2. The trim removed 4 bases at V and 2 bases at J, leaving 6 bases unmatched. The CDR3 extends over 16 amino acids. Germline lookup yields CDR1 MGHRA and CDR2 YSYEKL. The CDR3 protein is CASSRAGALNTGELFF. The CDR3 DNA is TGCGCCAGCAGCCGAGCGGGGGCCCTTAACACCGGGGAGCTGTTTTTT.

The chain has TRBV20-1 and TRBJ2-5, with 10 bases lining up with TRBD1. Germline CDR1 reads DFQATT; CDR2 reads SNEGSKA (reference sequence). The CDR3 has 14 amino acids. The ends lost 5 bases at V and 6 bases at J; junction bases unmatched: 9. CDR3 region: CSAPGQGVGKTQYF. The CDR3 nucleotides are TGCAGTGCTCCCGGACAGGGGGTCGGGAAGACCCAGTACTTC.

The chain carries TRBV19 and TRBJ1-1, with 9 bases lining up with TRBD1. V dropped 5 bases and J dropped 4; count of bases not matched to a gene: 8. The germline CDR1 and CDR2 sequences are LNHDA and SQIVND (reference sequence). This CDR3 comprises 15 residues. The CDR3: CASSATGGGGTEAFF. The CDR3 nucleotides are TGTGCCAGTAGTGCCACAGGGGGCGGTGGCACTGAAGCTTTCTTT.

The chain links TRBV7-9 to TRBJ1-2; a weak D match, TRBD1 (6 bases). V lost 3 bases to trimming and J lost 3 bases, with 11 bases between them. The germline gives CDR1 SEHNR, CDR2 FQNEAQ (reference sequence). This CDR3 has 14 residues. The CDR3 coding sequence is TGTGCCAGCAGCTTTGAACAGGGTCACTATGGCTACACCTTC. Protein sequence: CASSFEQGHYGYTF.

CDR3 in amino acids: CSAILAGTDTQYF. CDR3 bases: TGCAGTGCTATATTGGCGGGAACAGATACGCAGTATTTT. This sequence joins TRBV20-1 and TRBJ2-3; D may be TRBD2 (6 bases). The CDR3 spans 13 residues. Germline loops: CDR1 DFQATT, CDR2 SNEGSKA (reference sequence). Trimming stripped 4 bases from V and 3 bases from J, with 11 bases between.

V gene TRBV7-2 combines with J gene TRBJ2-7, with TRBD2 identical over 10 bases. This CDR3 has 14 residues. V lost 5 bases, J lost 1 base, and 2 bases stayed unmatched. Germline V CDR1 and CDR2: SGHTA, FQGNSA. This CDR3 is CASSQLAGSYEQYF. The CDR3 DNA reads as TGTGCCAGCAGCCAACTAGCGGGGTCCTACGAGCAGTACTTC. Filled out from reference TRBV7-2 and TRBJ2-7, the complete variable domain reads GAGVSQSPSNKVTEKGKDVELRCDPISGHTALYWYRQSLGQGLEFLIYFQGNSAPDKSGLPSDRFSAERTGGSVSTLTIQRTQQEDSAVYLCASSQLAGSYEQYFGPGTRLTVT.

The chain has TRBV7-8 and TRBJ1-1; D might be TRBD1 (5 bases). This CDR3 spans 13 amino acids. Germline loops: CDR1 SGHVS, CDR2 FQNEAQ. V was pared by 8 bases and J by 1 base, with 11 bases between. In DNA form, the CDR3 reads TGTGCCAGCGGCCCGGGGGGGAACACTGAAGCTTTCTTT. This sequence encodes CASGPGGNTEAFF. The entire variable domain, with the rest obtained from reference TRBV7-8 and TRBJ1-1, is as follows: GAGVSQSPRYKVAKRGQDVALRCDPISGHVSLFWYQQALGQGPEFLTYFQNEAQLDKSGLPSDRFFAERPEGSVSTLKIQRTQQEDSAVYLCASGPGGNTEAFFGQGTRLTVV.

The chain combines TRBV19 with TRBJ2-7; TRBD2 matches 8 bases. Germline-derived CDR1 and CDR2 are LNHDA and SQIVND (reference sequence). The V and J ends lost 2 bases and 4 bases, in that order; junction bases with no gene match: 1. This CDR3 comprises 13 residues. CDR3 DNA: TGTGCCAGTAGTATATTAGCGGGATACGAGCAGTACTTC. Translated, it gives CASSILAGYEQYF.

As to this clonotype: This may arise from a read error, as a much more abundant clone is one base away. The chain employs TRBV7-3 and TRBJ2-3, with 8 bases matching TRBD1. CDR3 length: 13 residues. Per the germline V gene, CDR1 is SGHTA and CDR2 is FQGTGA. With 4 bases clipped from V and 11 bases from J, the junction kept 8 bases outside the gene matches. For the CDR3, the DNA is TGTGCCAGCAGCTCAGGGGGCGCCACGATGCAGTATTTT. Its translation is CASSSGGATMQYF. Full variable domain (outside the CDR3, taken from reference TRBV7-3 and TRBJ2-3): GAGVSQTPSNKVTEKGKYVELRCDPISGHTALYWYRQSLGQGPEFLIYFQGTGAADDSGLPNDRFFAVRPEGSVSTLKIQRTERGDSAVYLCASSSGGATMQYFGPGTRLTVL.

This clonotype was recorded only once. In nucleotides, the CDR3 is TGTGCCAGCAGCCCAGGCCTCCCCTCCTACAATGAGCAGTTCTTC. Translating it yields CASSPGLPSYNEQFF. The V call is TRBV7-3, the J call TRBJ2-1; no reliable D call. Germline V gene lookup returns CDR1 SGHTA and CDR2 FQGTGA. CDR3 length: 15 amino acids. The V and J ends lost 5 bases and 0 bases respectively, with 11 bases between them.

This clonotype was counted many times. This sequence joins TRBV5-4 and TRBJ1-1, with D tentatively TRBD1 (5 bases). CDR1 SGHNT and CDR2 YYREEE come from the germline V gene (reference sequence). The V end lost 4 bases, the J end lost 4 bases, and 20 bases lay between the germline ends. The CDR3 extends over 16 amino acids. The CDR3 DNA reads TGTGCCAGCAGCGTCCCACTAACAGGAATCGGCACTGAAGCTTTCTTT. This gives the protein CASSVPLTGIGTEAFF.

This clonotype appeared many times. J is TRBJ2-5 and V is TRBV7-9; TRBD1 matches 10 bases. After removal of 6 bases from V and 5 bases from J, the junction contained 6 bases not matched to a gene. CDR3 length: 14 residues. CDR1 is SEHNR, CDR2 FQNEAQ, per germline (reference sequence). CDR3 nucleotides: TGTGCCAGCAGGGACGGGACAGGGGCTGAGACCCAGTACTTC. Translated: CASRDGTGAETQYF.

This rearrangement joins TRBV4-1 to TRBJ1-1; 7 bases line up with TRBD1. Trimming cost V 2 bases and J 10 bases; bases outside gene matches: 7. CDR3 length equals 13 residues. CDR1 and CDR2 (germline): MGHRA, YSYEKL. The CDR3 sequence: CASSQYQGVGAFF. CDR3 in DNA: TGCGCCAGCAGCCAATACCAGGGGGTAGGAGCTTTCTTT.

This clonotype was counted ten times or more. The V gene is TRBV4-1, the J gene TRBJ2-7, with D maybe TRBD1 (6 bases). Trimming pared 3 bases from V and 7 bases from J, leaving 19 bases between. This CDR3 has 15 amino acids. Germline CDR1 reads MGHRA; CDR2 reads YSYEKL. The CDR3 protein is CASSHSTGRMEEQYF. For the CDR3, the DNA is TGCGCCAGCAGCCATAGCACAGGGCGCATGGAAGAGCAGTACTTC.

For this clonotype: A much larger clone differs by one base, so this may be a read error. This chain connects TRBV5-4 to TRBJ1-4, with 9 bases that match TRBD1. CDR1 is SGHNT, CDR2 YYREEE, per germline (reference sequence). The CDR3 is 15 amino acids. CDR3 amino acids: CASSPTGGTDEKLFF. CDR3 in DNA: TGTGCCAGCAGCCCGACAGGGGGAACTGATGAAAAACTGTTTTTT.